This T cell receptor beta chain was captured in a study of T cells in Graves' hyperthyroidism and ophthalmopathy. RNA transcripts yielded amplified TCR beta CDR3 regions. The HTBI primer set was used in a first-round RT-PCR of the TCR CDR3. Each CDR3 protein gets one entry after TCRdb re-called the multiplex PCR reads with MiXCR. The table shows hundreds of thousands of distinct CDR3 sequences, with approximately 15% occurring only once. Patients having uncontrolled infection, another autoimmune disease, pregnancy or lactation were not included. From more than 9.5 ml of fresh peripheral blood, PBMCs were isolated. This CDR3 comprises 14 residues. Germline CDR1 is MNHEY and CDR2 is SVGEGT. V was pared by 6 bases and J by 7 bases, with 10 bases of the junction left unmatched. This clonotype has more than one count but fewer than ten.

J is TRBJ1-2 and V is TRBV6-2 or TRBV6-3; 8 bases match TRBD1. This sequence originates from a woman aged 18-35 years with Graves' hyperthyroidism. The sequencing sample was made of blood. The CDR3 DNA sequence: TGTGCCAGCAGACCTCGACAGGGGAGGACTGGCTACACCTTC. This encodes CASRPRQGRTGYTF.